The present entry profiles one T cell receptor beta chain with its context. Its antigen remains unidentified. No much larger clone exists at a distance of one base, and base qualities are not known. CDR1 and CDR2, per the germline V gene (reference sequence), are DFQATT and SNEGSKA. Trimming takes 3 bases from V and 2 bases from J, and the germline ends sit 16 bases apart. The CDR3, from cysteine to phenylalanine, totals 15 residues. The DNA shown is the 45-base CDR3, in frame from base 1. The treatment or condition label corresponds to: live attenuated yellow fever vaccine strain. At every blood-draw timepoint, two biological replicates of bulk PBMCs were collected. PBMCs were isolated from peripheral blood using a standard Ficoll-Paque protocol. RNA was extracted with TriZol from bulk PBMCs, CD4 and CD8 fractions, and dextramer-positive and dextramer-negative fractions. Sequencing instrument: Illumina NovaSeq 6000. Synthesis of TCR cDNA relied on 5'RACE template switching, a step that introduced a universal primer site along with unique molecular identifiers. Priming for cDNA synthesis came from both the TCR alpha and TCR beta constant segments. Libraries were amplified in two PCR steps, with sample barcodes and sequencing adapters added in the second step. Sequencing of libraries was done on Illumina HiSeq 2500 (2x100 bp) or NovaSeq (2x150 bp). On the authors' methods: MIGEC was used to demultiplex reads and collapse the reads into UMI consensus sequences, and MiXCR was used for V(D)J alignment. Vaccine-responding clonotypes were identified with edgeR using replicate PBMC samples, with FDR below 0.01 and a log2 fold change above 5 up to day 15 being required. CD4 or CD8 identity was assigned to each bulk clonotype according to whether the clonotype was present at higher abundance in the sequenced CD4 repertoire or the sequenced CD8 repertoire. Clones were called with MiXCR by TCRdb after fastp trimmed the public reads at Q25, and only in-frame beta chains were retained. Every CDR3 protein is listed once, alongside the most common genes and DNA of its rows. The V and J calls, along with clone size, are taken from TCRdb and not from the paper's own processing. In this sample the table shows 400,000 to 450,000 distinct CDR3 sequences, roughly a sixth of which occur a single time. Roughly a sixth of the sample lies in the top ten.

This specimen belongs to a study of T cells after yellow fever vaccination (dated by TCRdb to the late 2010s). Background for the entire study: The SMART-Seq v4 Ultra Low Input RNA kit was used to prepare libraries from fractions with low cell numbers. Bulk TCR alpha and beta repertoires were sequenced longitudinally to track T-cell clones before and after primary and booster YFV17D yellow fever vaccination. Two healthy male donors, one aged 18 to 30 and one aged 30 to 40 years, made up the cohort. Blood was collected at multiple timepoints before and after primary and secondary immunization, and bulk PBMC replicates and cell subsets were isolated.

Overall study results and their limits: The study included only two donors, which limits how far the findings can be generalized. Because abundant contaminating clonotypes from the bulk population could be contained in FACS-sorted repertoires, computational filtering was required. Most clones expanded after primary vaccination were re-detected after the booster (96% of CD4 and about nine tenths of CD8), suggesting broad memory maintenance. Compared with the primary T-cell response, the secondary T-cell response was faster but weaker, reaching its peak on day 5 rather than on day 15. A small share of clonotypes occurred in both CD4 and CD8 compartments, likely arising from convergent recombination.

Sequenced material: PBMCs, taken before the yellow fever booster vaccination. The source of this sequence is a young man who received the YFV17D yellow fever vaccine. The rearranged chain carries TRBV20-1 and TRBJ2-5; the D gene is perhaps TRBD2, from 5 matching bases. CDR3 region: CSASGVRTGQETQYF. The sequenced DNA is TGCAGTGCTAGTGGGGTGAGGACTGGGCAAGAGACCCAGTACTTC.